Listed below are T cell receptor beta chains from one sample, sequenced in a study of CD8 T cells in Susac syndrome. TCRdb re-derived calls from the immunoSEQ multiplex PCR reads in MiXCR, one entry per CDR3 protein. The table includes tens of thousands of distinct CDR3 sequences, more than 85% detected once. The sequenced sample consisted of CD8+ T cells from PBMCs. Receptors were obtained from a human donor with Susac syndrome. CDR3s include the opening cysteine and the closing phenylalanine or tryptophan. Fields, in order: clone size, V gene, J gene, D gene, CDR3 protein, CDR3 DNA. The D gene is left open where the match is weak. Expanded clones are given a class, and other clones once, few, many or no size at all.

>-|TRBV7-2|TRBJ2-5|-
CASSLDRLEETQYF
TGTGCCAGCAGCTTAGACCGCTTGGAAGAGACCCAGTACTTC
>-|TRBV20-1|TRBJ2-3|-
CSPQSDTQYF
TGCAGTCCCCAGTCGGATACGCAGTATTTT
>-|TRBV27|TRBJ2-5|TRBD2
CASSLVAGEETQYF
TGTGCCAGCAGTTTGGTAGCGGGAGAAGAGACCCAGTACTTC
>-|TRBV4-1|TRBJ1-1|-
CASSHDGTLSEAFF
TGCGCCAGCAGCCACGACGGGACCCTATCTGAAGCTTTCTTT
>-|TRBV5-6|TRBJ2-2|TRBD1
CASSLRDRGRTGELFF
TGTGCCAGCAGCTTAAGGGACAGGGGACGGACCGGGGAGCTGTTTTTT
>-|TRBV7-9|TRBJ2-7|-
CASSGSGGNEQYF
TGTGCCAGCAGCGGGTCGGGGGGCAACGAGCAGTACTTC
>-|TRBV20-1|TRBJ2-1|-
CSAILAPNEQFF
TGCAGTGCTATTCTAGCACCCAATGAGCAGTTCTTC
>-|TRBV28|TRBJ2-7|TRBD2
CASSFPGTRWEQYF
TGTGCCAGCAGTTTTCCCGGGACTAGATGGGAGCAGTACTTC
>-|TRBV19|TRBJ1-1|-
CATDGGSSSTEAFF
TGTGCCACCGACGGAGGCAGCTCGTCCACTGAAGCTTTCTTT
>-|TRBV20-1|TRBJ2-7|-
CSAIVADSYEQYF
TGCAGTGCTATAGTGGCTGATTCCTACGAGCAGTACTTC
>-|TRBV27|TRBJ1-5|-
CASSLYVGDQPQHF
TGTGCCAGCAGTTTATATGTGGGAGACCAGCCCCAGCATTTT
>-|TRBV20-1|TRBJ2-7|-
CSAMYSLSYEQYF
TGCAGTGCTATGTACTCTCTCTCCTACGAGCAGTACTTC
>-|TRBV29-1|TRBJ2-2|-
CSVEDGGTGELFF
TGCAGCGTTGAAGATGGCGGCACCGGGGAGCTGTTTTTT
>-|TRBV24-1|TRBJ2-2|-
CATSDFSGAGELFF
TGTGCCACCAGTGATTTTTCGGGAGCCGGGGAGCTGTTTTTT
>-|TRBV29-1|TRBJ2-7|-
CSVESSGQYF
TGCAGCGTTGAAAGCAGCGGGCAGTACTTC
>-|TRBV5-4|TRBJ1-4|TRBD1
CASSLEFGTGVEKLFF
TGTGCCAGCAGCTTGGAGTTTGGGACAGGGGTGGAAAAACTGTTTTTT
>once|TRBV19|TRBJ1-1|-
CASEGRYAFF
TGTGCCAGTGAGGGTCGTTACGCTTTCTTT
>-|TRBV19|TRBJ2-1|-
CASSINLRGDEQFF
TGTGCCAGTAGTATCAATTTGCGGGGCGATGAGCAGTTCTTC
>-|TRBV5-1|TRBJ2-7|TRBD1
CASSTGQGRYEQYF
TGCGCCAGCAGCACGGGACAGGGGAGGTACGAGCAGTACTTC
>-|TRBV6-6|TRBJ2-5|TRBD2
CASSSGLAGGLETQYF
TGTGCCAGCAGTTCGGGACTAGCGGGAGGGTTGGAGACCCAGTACTTC
>-|TRBV7-9|TRBJ2-6|TRBD1
CASSMDRGYSGANVLTF
TGTGCCAGCAGCATGGACAGGGGATACTCTGGGGCCAACGTCCTGACTTTC
>once|TRBV28|TRBJ2-7|-
CASSLVRWTDYEQYF
TGTGCCAGCAGTTTGGTCCGCTGGACAGACTACGAGCAGTACTTC
>-|TRBV5-1|TRBJ2-7|-
CASSLAIGDFEQYF
TGCGCCAGCAGCTTGGCCATAGGGGATTTTGAGCAGTACTTC
>-|TRBV19|TRBJ1-2|-
CASMYGAGGYTF
TGTGCCAGTATGTACGGCGCGGGGGGCTACACCTTC
>-|TRBV5-1|TRBJ2-7|-
CASSRTVGYEQYF
TGCGCCAGCAGCAGGACAGTGGGCTACGAGCAGTACTTC
>-|TRBV29-1|TRBJ2-7|TRBD2
CSVQGLVTDEQYF
TGCAGCGTCCAGGGACTAGTCACCGACGAGCAGTACTTC
>-|TRBV27|TRBJ2-3|-
CASSFYRRSTDTQYF
TGTGCCAGCAGTTTTTACCGTCGTAGCACAGATACGCAGTATTTT
>-|TRBV28|TRBJ2-1|-
CASSFLLGSGGYNEQFF
TGTGCCAGCAGTTTTCTTCTCGGTAGCGGAGGCTACAATGAGCAGTTCTTC
>-|TRBV5-6|TRBJ2-3|-
CASSLGSGLSTDTQYF
TGTGCCAGCAGCTTGGGTAGCGGACTTAGCACAGATACGCAGTATTTT
>-|TRBV29-1|TRBJ2-1|-
CSGAEGSYNEQFF
TGCAGCGGGGCGGAGGGGTCCTACAATGAGCAGTTCTTC
>-|TRBV7-8|TRBJ1-5|-
CASSAVGNSNQPQHF
TGTGCCAGCAGCGCAGTTGGGAATAGCAATCAGCCCCAGCATTTT